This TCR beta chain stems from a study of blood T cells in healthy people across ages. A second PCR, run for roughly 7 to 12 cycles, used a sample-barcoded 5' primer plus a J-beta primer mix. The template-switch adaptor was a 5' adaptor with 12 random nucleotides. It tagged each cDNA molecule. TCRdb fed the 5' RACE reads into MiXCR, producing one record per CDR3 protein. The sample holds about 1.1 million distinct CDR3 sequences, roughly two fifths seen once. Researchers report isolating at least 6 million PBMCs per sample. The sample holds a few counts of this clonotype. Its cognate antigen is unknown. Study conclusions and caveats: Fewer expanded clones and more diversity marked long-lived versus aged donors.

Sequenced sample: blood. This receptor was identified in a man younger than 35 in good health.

This CDR3 is CASSVYTNYGYTF. The DNA of the CDR3 is TGTGCCAGCAGCGTATACACTAACTATGGCTACACCTTC. The chain recombines TRBV9 with TRBJ1-2; no definite D call. Germline loops: CDR1 SGDLS, CDR2 YYNGEE. Trimming left V 1 base short and J 0 bases short, with 4 bases between. The CDR3 runs to 13 residues.